In this sample, the clone carrying this TCR beta chain turned up many times. What it binds is unknown. TCRdb re-called the reads through MiXCR, storing one row per CDR3 protein. Altogether 250,000 or so distinct CDR3 sequences are present, more than 15% being singletons, with the ten largest covering roughly 45%. These data belong to a study of T cell repertoires in cytomegalovirus infection. Study information: Indications came from public TCR beta signatures; they pointed to CMV infection and to a matching HLA type. Findings and caveats of the study: Dominating the ex vivo response were HLA-C-restricted CMV-specific TCR beta clonotypes. The study identified carriers of CMV plus the relevant HLA from cumulative public TCR beta family frequency.

CDR3 length equals 16 residues. Trimming took 6 bases from V and 2 from J, leaving 18 bases between them. Germline V gene sequence: CDR1 MDHEN, CDR2 SYDVKM. V is TRBV28 and J is TRBJ2-3, with D unclear. This sequence originates from a human donor in good health (CMV status not recorded). Some clones in this sample may be carry-over from other donors' samples. Source material: CD8+ T cells from PBMCs. CDR3 sequence reads: CASSPPWLSHTDTQYF. The CDR3 bases are TGTGCCAGCAGCCCCCCGTGGCTGTCCCACACAGATACGCAGTATTTT.